The 10 T cell receptor beta chains given below trace back to one sample, sequenced in a study of T cell responses to AZD1222 COVID-19 vaccine. Here immunoSEQ multiplex PCR was the method, and the copy in TCRdb shows in-frame clones only, minus some. Of 150,000 or so clones listed, 91% are singletons. The sample here was peripheral blood, taken on day 0 of AZD1222 vaccination. The receptor source for this set is an adult in good health.

The genes are TRBV28 and TRBJ2-7, with TRBD1 as a possible D gene (5 bases). This CDR3 comprises 12 residues. V was clipped by 7 bases and J by 2 bases, with 9 bases between them. Germline loops: CDR1 MDHEN, CDR2 SYDVKM. CDR3 loop: CASKDTPYEQYF. CDR3 sequence (DNA): TGTGCCAGCAAGGACACCCCCTACGAGCAGTACTTC. Combining the CDR3 with reference TRBV28 and TRBJ2-7 gives the whole variable domain DVKVTQSSRYLVKRTGEKVFLECVQDMDHENMFWYRQDPGLGLRLIYFSYDVKMKEKGDIPEGYSVSREKKERFSLILESASTNQTSMYLCASKDTPYEQYFGPGTRLTVT.

This clone was seen once. The J gene is TRBJ2-3, the V gene TRBV11-2, with 7 bases matching TRBD1. V trimming: 5 bases; J trimming: 3 bases; junction bases outside the gene matches: 8. The CDR3 extends over 15 amino acids. Germline V gives CDR1 SGHAT, CDR2 FQNNGV. This chain's CDR3 is CASSPDRVGTDTQYF. DNA of the CDR3: TGTGCCAGCAGCCCAGACAGGGTTGGGACAGATACGCAGTATTTT. The full variable domain, rest sourced from reference TRBV11-2 and TRBJ2-3, is EAGVAQSPRYKIIEKRQSVAFWCNPISGHATLYWYQQILGQGPKLLIQFQNNGVVDDSQLPKDRFSAERLKGVDSTLKIQPAKLEDSAVYLCASSPDRVGTDTQYFGPGTRLTVL.

The gene calls are TRBV19 and TRBJ2-7; possibly TRBD1 for D (6 bases). This CDR3 is 17 amino acids long. The germline CDR1 and CDR2 sequences are LNHDA and SQIVND (reference sequence). V was cut by 5 bases and J by 1 base, with 21 bases left in between. CDR3 loop: CASSEKIGTPSSYEQYF. In nucleotides, the CDR3 is TGTGCCAGTAGTGAAAAGATAGGGACACCTTCGTCCTACGAGCAGTACTTC. Together with reference TRBV19 and TRBJ2-7, the CDR3 gives the full variable domain: DGGITQSPKYLFRKEGQNVTLSCEQNLNHDAMYWYRQDPGQGLRLIYYSQIVNDFQKGDIAEGYSVSREKKESFPLTVTSAQKNPTAFYLCASSEKIGTPSSYEQYFGPGTRLTVT.

The table lists this clone with a few counts. The rearrangement links TRBV30 to TRBJ1-1; D possibly corresponds to TRBD1 (5 bases). V was clipped by 2 bases and J by 1 base, with 11 bases between them. Germline V gives CDR1 GTSNPN, CDR2 SVGIG (reference sequence). The CDR3 extends over 14 amino acids. The CDR3 loop is CAWSQGKWNTEAFF. Here the CDR3 DNA reads TGTGCCTGGAGTCAGGGAAAGTGGAACACTGAAGCTTTCTTT. Full variable domain (remainder filled in from reference TRBV30 and TRBJ1-1): SQTIHQWPATLVQPVGSPLSLECTVEGTSNPNLYWYRQAAGRGLQLLFYSVGIGQISSEVPQNLSASRPQDRQFILSSKKLLLSDSGFYLCAWSQGKWNTEAFFGQGTRLTVV.

The chain employs TRBV7-2 and TRBJ2-7, with 7 bases that match TRBD1. The germline V gene encodes CDR1 SGHTA and CDR2 FQGNSA. This CDR3 has 14 amino acids. Trimming removed 5 bases from V and 2 bases from J; junction bases left unmatched: 6. CDR3 protein: CASSVQGSAYEQYF. CDR3 DNA: TGTGCCAGCAGCGTACAGGGGAGCGCCTACGAGCAGTACTTC.

The chain combines TRBV7-9 with TRBJ2-2; TRBD2 matches at 12 bases. With 4 bases clipped from V and 7 bases from J, the junction kept 7 bases outside the gene matches. CDR3 length: 16 residues. Germline V gene sequence: CDR1 SEHNR, CDR2 FQNEAQ (reference sequence). CDR3 amino acids: CASSSSTSGGVGELFF. CDR3 nucleotide sequence: TGTGCCAGCAGCTCCTCGACTAGCGGGGGTGTCGGGGAGCTGTTTTTT.

V gene TRBV5-1 combines with J gene TRBJ1-5; D call uncertain. Trimming pared 2 bases from V and 6 bases from J, leaving 9 bases between. This CDR3 is 13 amino acids long. Per the germline V gene, CDR1 is SGHRS and CDR2 is YFSETQ. The DNA for the CDR3 is TGCGCCAGCAGCTTCGTCGGAGGTCAGCCCCAGCATTTT. It is translated as CASSFVGGQPQHF.

The chain combines TRBV19 with TRBJ2-2; D uncertain. Trimming shortened V by 7 bases and J by 1 base, and 16 bases separated the two germline ends. This CDR3 comprises 16 residues. The germline CDR1 and CDR2 sequences are LNHDA and SQIVND (reference sequence). The CDR3, as DNA: TGTGCCAGTACCCCTATGAGGACGGGGAACACCGGGGAGCTGTTTTTT. Encoded protein: CASTPMRTGNTGELFF.

The genes are TRBV27 and TRBJ2-7; the match to TRBD1 covers 10 bases. Germline values: CDR1 MNHEY, CDR2 SMNVEV (reference sequence). V shed 1 base, J shed 3 bases, and the junction held 3 bases outside the gene matches. This CDR3 is built from 15 residues. CDR3 region: CASSLYGTGDYEQYF. The CDR3 DNA reads TGTGCCAGCAGTTTATATGGGACAGGGGACTACGAGCAGTACTTC.

V usage is TRBV7-2 and J usage is TRBJ2-3, with a tentative D call TRBD2 (6 bases). Germline V CDR1 and CDR2: SGHTA, FQGNSA. Trimming left V 1 base short and J 4 bases short, with 15 bases between. The CDR3 runs 16 residues. The CDR3 DNA reads as TGTGCCAGCAGCTTAGGGGGCGGCGGGAACCCAGATACGCAGTATTTT. Residues: CASSLGGGGNPDTQYF.